This paragraph reports one T cell receptor (beta chain). The data were taken from a study of blood T cell repertoires in COVID-19. Study summary: T cells, B-cell-depleted T cells, or PBMCs provided the cDNA or gDNA that served as material.

As processed by the authors: Amplification from reference gene primers served as the basis for estimated nucleated cell counts. The data were produced by immunoSEQ multiplex PCR, yet TCRdb's version contains in-frame clones alone and is incomplete. The V and J calls and the clone size are those of that table, but D and trimming were determined from the DNA. Of 410,000 or so clones listed, about 91% were seen once; the top ten hold about 1.6%. Followed longitudinally, the Seattle patients had been enrolled during active infection. J lost 4 bases, V lost 0 bases, and 4 bases had no gene match. Germline loops: CDR1 MNHNY, CDR2 SVGAGI (reference sequence). The CDR3 is 16 amino acids.

This TCR was sampled from a woman in her thirties or forties with COVID-19, enrolled during active disease. The sequencing sample was made of peripheral blood. J is TRBJ1-3 and V is TRBV6-6, with 9 bases fitting TRBD1. CDR3 loop: CASSYSTGGFGNTIYF. CDR3 nucleotides: TGTGCCAGCAGTTACTCGACAGGGGGTTTCGGAAACACCATATATTTT.